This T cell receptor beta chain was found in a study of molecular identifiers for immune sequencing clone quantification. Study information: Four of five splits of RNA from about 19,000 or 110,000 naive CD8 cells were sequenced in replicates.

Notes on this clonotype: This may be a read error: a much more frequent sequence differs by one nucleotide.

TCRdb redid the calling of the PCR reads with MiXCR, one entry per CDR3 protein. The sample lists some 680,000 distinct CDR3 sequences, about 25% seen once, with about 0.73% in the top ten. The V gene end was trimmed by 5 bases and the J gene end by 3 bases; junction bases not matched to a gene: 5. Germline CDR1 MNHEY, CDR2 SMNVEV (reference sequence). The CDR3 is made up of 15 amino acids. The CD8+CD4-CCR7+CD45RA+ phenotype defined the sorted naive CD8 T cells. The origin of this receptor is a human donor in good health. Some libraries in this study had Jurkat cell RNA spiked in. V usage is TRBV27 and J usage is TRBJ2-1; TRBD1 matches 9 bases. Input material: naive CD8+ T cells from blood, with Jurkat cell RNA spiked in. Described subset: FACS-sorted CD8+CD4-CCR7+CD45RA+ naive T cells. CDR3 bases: TGTGCCAGCAGTGGACAGGGGAGCTTCTACAATGAGCAGTTCTTC. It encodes CASSGQGSFYNEQFF.